In this sample, the clone carrying this TCR beta chain turned up many times. Its target is not known. Germline values: CDR1 SGHNT, CDR2 YYREEE (reference sequence). The ends were cut back, 0 bases at V and 5 bases at J, with 27 bases in the middle. This CDR3 comprises 20 residues. This sample was taken from a study of liver allograft versus peripheral blood T cells. Looking at the study overall: Peripheral blood of the recipients supplied T cell receptor repertoires that were compared with those in transplanted livers.

MiXCR, applied by TCRdb to the reads, yields one record per CDR3 protein. The sample has about 13,000 distinct CDR3 sequences; approximately 17% are singletons. Study-wide results and caveats: According to reports, the T cell receptor repertoires inside liver allografts differed from those in peripheral blood.

The chain employs TRBV5-4 and TRBJ1-5, with a weak D call TRBD1 (5 bases). The clonotype comes from a human patient who had a liver transplant. The graft donor may have contributed some T cells. The chain's CDR3 is CASSLAGEYQGIPGYQPQHF. As DNA, the CDR3 is TGTGCCAGCAGCTTGGCCGGAGAATATCAGGGTATCCCAGGGTATCAGCCCCAGCATTTT.